Below, 18 T cell receptor beta chains from the same sample are listed, as sequenced in a study of blood T cell repertoires in COVID-19. Measured with immunoSEQ multiplex PCR; TCRdb has only the in-frame clones, and not every one. There are hundreds of thousands of clones in the sample; around 89% occur only once, and 3.5% to 5% lies in the top ten. The source material was PBMCs or T cells enriched from blood (not recorded which). The receptor source for this set is a young woman with acute COVID-19.

The V and J genes are TRBV18 and TRBJ2-1; 8 bases agree with TRBD1. Germline V lookup: CDR1 KGHSH, CDR2 LQKENI. The J segment lost 0 bases and the V segment lost 0 bases, leaving 4 bases of the junction unmatched. The CDR3 consists of 17 residues. CDR3 in amino acids: CASSPPGQALSYNEQFF. In nucleotides, the CDR3 is TGTGCCAGCTCACCACCGGGACAGGCACTCTCCTACAATGAGCAGTTCTTC. Looking up the rest from reference TRBV18 and TRBJ2-1 gives the full variable domain: NAGVMQNPRHLVRRRGQEARLRCSPMKGHSHVYWYRQLPEEGLKFMVYLQKENIIDESGMPKERFSAEFPKEGPSILRIQQVVRGDSAAYFCASSPPGQALSYNEQFFGPGTRLTVL.

The CDR3 region has the DNA TGTGCCAGTAGTAGTCCAGGGACAGGGGGCTGGGACACTGAAGCTTTCTTT. This codes for CASSSPGTGGWDTEAFF. The J gene is TRBJ1-1, the V gene TRBV19, with TRBD1 identical over 12 bases. V was pared by 4 bases and J by 3 bases, with 9 bases of the junction left unmatched. Germline assignment: CDR1 LNHDA and CDR2 SQIVND (reference sequence). This CDR3 spans 17 amino acids.

The gene calls are TRBV19 and TRBJ1-5; 7 nucleotides line up with TRBD1. CDR1 and CDR2 (germline): LNHDA, SQIVND (reference sequence). This CDR3 contains 15 residues. V was clipped by 4 bases and J by 2 bases; unmatched bases: 5. As DNA, the CDR3 is TGTGCCAGTAGTACAACCACAGGGGGCAATCAGCCCCAGCATTTT. It translates to CASSTTTGGNQPQHF.

The genes are TRBV9 and TRBJ2-7; D is possibly TRBD1 (8 bases). This CDR3 contains 15 residues. Trimming left V 0 bases short and J 3 bases short, with 13 bases between. Germline V lookup: CDR1 SGDLS, CDR2 YYNGEE. Here the CDR3 reads CASSVGAGQDYEQYF. The CDR3 bases are TGTGCCAGCAGCGTAGGAGCGGGACAGGACTACGAGCAGTACTTC.

The V call is TRBV28, the J call TRBJ1-2; 7 bases are a match to TRBD1. V lost 2 bases and J lost 0; bases outside the gene matches: 0. The germline gives CDR1 MDHEN, CDR2 SYDVKM. The CDR3 consists of 14 residues. CDR3 in amino acids: CASSLGTANYGYTF. Here the CDR3 DNA reads TGTGCCAGCAGTTTAGGGACAGCTAACTATGGCTACACCTTC.

The chain recombines TRBV9 with TRBJ1-1, with 8 bases fitting TRBD1. The ends lost 3 bases at V and 7 bases at J; junction bases unmatched: 11. This CDR3 region has 15 residues. Per the germline V gene, CDR1 is SGDLS and CDR2 is YYNGEE. CDR3: CASSALDRGRGEAFF. CDR3 nucleotide sequence: TGTGCCAGCAGCGCTCTAGACAGGGGAAGGGGTGAAGCTTTCTTT.

This clone was seen only a few times. Different DNA sequences within this sample yield the same CDR3. The rearrangement joins TRBV6-5 to TRBJ2-7; 9 bases line up with TRBD2. Per germline, CDR1 MNHEY and CDR2 SVGAGI. The CDR3 totals 15 residues. Trimming removed 0 bases from V and 3 bases from J; junction bases left unmatched: 3. The CDR3 DNA follows: TGTGCCAGCAGTTACTCGCTAGCGGGGAGCTACGAGCAGTACTTC. The encoded protein is CASSYSLAGSYEQYF.

The V call is TRBV18, the J call TRBJ2-7, with D possibly matching TRBD2 (6 bases). Between the trimmed V and J ends, which lost 3 bases and 5 bases, there was a span of 14 bases. CDR1 KGHSH and CDR2 LQKENI come from the germline V gene. The CDR3 sequence is 14 residues long. The CDR3 sequence is CASSPGGEPHEQYF. In DNA, the CDR3 is TGTGCCAGCTCACCGGGAGGAGAACCACACGAGCAGTACTTC.

A note on this clone: The sample contains more than one DNA sequence encoding this CDR3. The V gene is TRBV29-1, the J gene TRBJ2-7; D not certain. Germline CDR1 is SQVTM and CDR2 is ANQGSEA. V was clipped by 4 bases and J by 4 bases, with 8 bases between them. The CDR3 is 11 amino acids. CDR3 sequence reads: CSVGQNYEQYF. CDR3 DNA: TGCAGCGTTGGACAAAATTACGAGCAGTACTTC.

The chain links TRBV28 to TRBJ2-7; perhaps TRBD2 as D (5 bases). The V end lost 5 bases, the J end lost 3 bases, and 17 bases lay between the germline ends. In germline, CDR1 is MDHEN, CDR2 SYDVKM. The CDR3 loop spans 15 amino acids. The CDR3 reads CASSLTPGDLYEQYF. CDR3 sequence (DNA): TGTGCCAGCAGTCTAACCCCCGGGGATCTCTACGAGCAGTACTTC.

The rearrangement joins TRBV5-6 to TRBJ2-1, with 12 bases aligning to TRBD2. Germline CDR1 is SGHDT and CDR2 is YYEEEE. Losses at the gene ends were 4 bases for V and 13 bases for J; bases not matched to a gene: 9. This CDR3 is built from 14 residues. The CDR3 reads CASSLQGLAGFQFF. The CDR3 DNA reads as TGTGCCAGCAGCCTCCAGGGACTAGCGGGTTTTCAGTTCTTC.

The V and J genes are TRBV5-1 and TRBJ2-1; 8 nucleotides line up with TRBD2. Germline V gene data show CDR1 as SGHRS and CDR2 as YFSETQ. This CDR3 spans 15 amino acids. V dropped 2 bases and J dropped 2; count of bases not matched to a gene: 3. The CDR3 DNA sequence: TGCGCCAGCAGCTTTGAAGCGGGGGCCTACAATGAGCAGTTCTTC. Residues: CASSFEAGAYNEQFF.

The rearrangement links TRBV28 to TRBJ2-2, with 9 nucleotides matching TRBD1. Germline CDR1 reads MDHEN; CDR2 reads SYDVKM. Trimming took 5 bases from V and 5 from J; bases not matched to a gene: 3. The CDR3 has 14 residues. CDR3 DNA: TGTGCCAGCAGTGTTGGACAGGGGACCGGGGAGCTGTTTTTT. Protein: CASSVGQGTGELFF.

A few counts support this clone. The CDR3 reads CASKTISTDTQYF. CDR3 DNA sequence: TGTGCCAGCAAAACTATTAGCACAGATACGCAGTATTTT. The chain recombines TRBV27 with TRBJ2-3, with unresolved D. V was trimmed by 7 bases and J by 0 bases, leaving 8 bases between them. The CDR3 sequence is 13 residues long. CDR1 is MNHEY, CDR2 SMNVEV, per germline (reference sequence).

V usage is TRBV5-1 and J usage is TRBJ2-7; 10 nucleotides match TRBD2. The CDR3 is made up of 15 amino acids. Germline values: CDR1 SGHRS, CDR2 YFSETQ. The ends lost 3 bases at V and 7 bases at J; junction bases unmatched: 10. The CDR3 reads CASSSGLAAPGEQYF. The CDR3 region has the DNA TGCGCCAGCAGCTCAGGACTAGCGGCCCCGGGGGAGCAGTACTTC.

The gene calls are TRBV6-4 and TRBJ2-7; TRBD1 agrees at 9 bases. The CDR3 is made up of 15 amino acids. With 2 bases clipped from V and 4 bases from J, the junction kept 6 bases outside the gene matches. Per germline, CDR1 MRHNA and CDR2 SNTAGT. The CDR3 DNA is TGTGCCAGCAGTGACGAACAGGGGGCGAAGTACGAGCAGTACTTC. Translation gives CASSDEQGAKYEQYF.

The gene calls are TRBV28 and TRBJ1-1; D not resolved. V gave up 0 bases and J gave up 3 bases, with 20 bases separating them. Per germline, CDR1 MDHEN and CDR2 SYDVKM. The CDR3 runs 18 residues. The CDR3 sequence is CASSLWGSSLQSHTEAFF. The CDR3 DNA sequence: TGTGCCAGCAGTTTATGGGGCTCATCGTTACAAAGCCACACTGAAGCTTTCTTT. Looking up the rest from reference TRBV28 and TRBJ1-1 gives the full variable domain: DVKVTQSSRYLVKRTGEKVFLECVQDMDHENMFWYRQDPGLGLRLIYFSYDVKMKEKGDIPEGYSVSREKKERFSLILESASTNQTSMYLCASSLWGSSLQSHTEAFFGQGTRLTVV.

The rearrangement links TRBV5-5 to TRBJ2-5; 8 bases align to TRBD2. Germline CDR1 reads SGHKS; CDR2 reads YYEKEE (reference sequence). CDR3 size: 15 residues. V was pared by 5 bases and J by 4 bases, with 10 bases of the junction left unmatched. CDR3 protein: CASRMRSGSGETQYF. The CDR3 nucleotides read TGTGCCAGCAGGATGAGGAGCGGGAGTGGAGAGACCCAGTACTTC.